The 25 T cell receptor beta chains reported below all come from one sample, sequenced in a study of T cells in Graves' hyperthyroidism and ophthalmopathy (dated by TCRdb to between 2019 and 2020). Library preparation was by multiplex PCR. These reads were obtained on an Illumina HiSeq 2000. Amplification of TCR beta CDR3 regions was carried out from RNA transcripts. A first-round RT-PCR of the TCR CDR3 used the HTBI primer set with the Qiagen OneStep RT-PCR kit. TCRdb took the public reads, trimmed them with fastp at Q25, ran MiXCR for clone calling and kept in-frame beta chains. Identical CDR3 proteins give one entry, which carries the most common genes and DNA. The sample contains around 350,000 distinct CDR3 sequences, approximately 16% of them found a single time. In total, the top ten clones hold approximately 19% of the sample. The sample was blood. These TCRs come from a woman in her fifties or sixties with Graves' ophthalmopathy.

This clonotype showed up many times. The CDR3 DNA follows: TGTGCCAGCAGCCGCCGGTGGGGCTCCTACGAGCAGTACTTC. This gives the protein CASSRRWGSYEQYF. J is TRBJ2-7 and V is TRBV28, with no clear D. The V end lost 6 bases, the J end lost 0 bases, and 12 bases lay between the germline ends. CDR3 length: 14 amino acids. From germline, CDR1 is MDHEN and CDR2 SYDVKM.

At least ten counts were recorded for this clonotype. J is TRBJ2-3 and V is TRBV9, with a tentative D call TRBD2 (6 bases). The CDR3 contains 16 residues. From germline, CDR1 is SGDLS and CDR2 YYNGEE. Trimming stripped 4 bases from V and 2 bases from J, with 17 bases between. The DNA for the CDR3 is TGTGCCAGCAGCCCACTTAGCGGAAGTTACACAGATACGCAGTATTTT. Its protein is CASSPLSGSYTDTQYF.

This clonotype occurred a few times. The V call is TRBV7-9, the J call TRBJ1-6; 7 bases fit TRBD1. V dropped 1 base and J dropped 14; count of bases not matched to a gene: 5. Germline V CDR1 and CDR2: SEHNR, FQNEAQ (reference sequence). The CDR3 has 13 residues. CDR3 residues: CASSLVKGQSLHF. The CDR3 DNA follows: TGTGCCAGCAGCTTAGTTAAGGGACAGTCCCTCCACTTT.

This clonotype was detected ten times or more. CDR3: CASRPPTGGGYGYTF. The CDR3 nucleotides read TGTGCCAGCAGACCACCGACAGGGGGCGGCTATGGCTACACCTTC. The rearrangement uses TRBV12-3 or TRBV12-4 and TRBJ1-2; 10 nucleotides align to TRBD1. There are 15 residues in the CDR3. Unmatched junction bases numbered 8, after V lost 6 bases and J lost 4 bases.

The chain employs TRBV6-2 or TRBV6-3 and TRBJ1-2, with 12 bases identical to TRBD1. CDR1 and CDR2 from the germline V gene are MNHEY and SVGEGT. J was trimmed by 7 bases and V by 0 bases; bases with no gene match: 6. The CDR3 sequence is 16 residues long. CDR3 sequence: CASSYSGDRGPAGYTF. The CDR3 bases are TGTGCCAGCAGTTACTCAGGGGACAGGGGGCCGGCTGGCTACACCTTC.

The genes are TRBV28 and TRBJ2-3, with 13 bases fitting TRBD2. V lost 6 bases and J lost 3; bases outside the gene matches: 6. This CDR3 is built from 16 residues. Germline loops: CDR1 MDHEN, CDR2 SYDVKM. Here the CDR3 DNA reads TGTGCCAGCAGCTCATCACTAGCGGGAGGGACAGATACGCAGTATTTT. Residues: CASSSSLAGGTDTQYF.

The V and J genes are TRBV7-6 and TRBJ2-7; 8 bases align to TRBD1. The V gene's germline CDR1 is SGHVS and CDR2 FNYEAQ. Trimming removed 1 base from V and 5 bases from J; junction bases left unmatched: 4. The CDR3 extends over 14 amino acids. CDR3 sequence reads: CASSLGGQGNEQYF. The DNA of the CDR3 is TGTGCCAGCAGCTTAGGTGGACAGGGTAACGAGCAGTACTTC. The full variable domain, completed using reference TRBV7-6 and TRBJ2-7, is GAGVSQSPRYKVTKRGQDVALRCDPISGHVSLYWYRQALGQGPEFLTYFNYEAQQDKSGLPNDRFSAERPEGSISTLTIQRTEQRDSAMYRCASSLGGQGNEQYFGPGTRLTVT.

This clonotype has at least ten counts. The rearrangement uses TRBV3-1 and TRBJ1-5; D remains unclear. Germline V CDR1 and CDR2: LGHDT, YNNKEL (reference sequence). Deletions cut 3 bases from V and 0 bases from J, with 9 bases between. The CDR3 has 15 residues. CDR3 region: CASSQDLYSNQPQHF. The CDR3 DNA sequence: TGTGCCAGCAGCCAGGACCTTTATAGCAATCAGCCCCAGCATTTT.

V usage is TRBV10-3 and J usage is TRBJ2-7; D remains unclear. This CDR3 is built from 12 residues. The germline V gene encodes CDR1 ENHRY and CDR2 SYGVKD. Trimming stripped 4 bases from V and 2 bases from J, with 6 bases between. The CDR3 loop is CAISADAYEQYF. CDR3 in DNA: TGTGCCATCAGTGCGGACGCCTACGAGCAGTACTTC.

This clonotype has only one observation. A much larger clone sits a single nucleotide away, making a read error possible. V is TRBV4-1 and J is TRBJ2-1; 9 nucleotides align to TRBD2. The CDR3 is made up of 16 amino acids. With 1 base clipped from V and 2 bases from J, the junction kept 3 bases outside the gene matches. Germline V gene data show CDR1 as MGHRA and CDR2 as YSYEKL. The CDR3 coding sequence is TGCGCCAGCAGCCAAGGGGGCGGGAGGGCCTACAATGAGCAGTTCTTC. This codes for CASSQGGGRAYNEQFF.

The table lists this clonotype with many counts. The chain joins TRBV9 to TRBJ2-1; 8 nucleotides line up with TRBD2. CDR3 length equals 16 residues. Per the germline V gene, CDR1 is SGDLS and CDR2 is YYNGEE. V dropped 4 bases and J dropped 5; count of bases not matched to a gene: 11. The CDR3, as DNA: TGTGCCAGCAGCACCTCCGGGACTAGGGGCGACAATGAGCAGTTCTTC. Residues: CASSTSGTRGDNEQFF.

This clonotype appeared many times. A read error may produce the germline difference seen at one junction end. This rearrangement joins TRBV7-6 to TRBJ1-1; D is unclear. The germline CDR1 and CDR2 sequences are SGHVS and FNYEAQ. CDR3 length: 13 residues. CDR3 residues: CASSLGGNSEAFF. In DNA form, the CDR3 reads TGTGCCAGCAGCTTAGGAGGCAACAGTGAAGCTTTCTTT.

This clonotype was counted at least ten times. This rearrangement joins TRBV11-2 to TRBJ2-1, with a weak D call TRBD2 (6 bases). V lost 5 bases and J 9 bases, leaving 11 bases between the germline ends. Germline V gene lookup returns CDR1 SGHAT and CDR2 FQNNGV. CDR3 length: 12 residues. The CDR3 loop reads CASSVDYFEQFF. The CDR3 DNA follows: TGTGCCAGCAGCGTGGACTATTTTGAGCAGTTCTTC.

The V and J genes are TRBV5-1 and TRBJ2-3; maybe TRBD1 (5 bases). V dropped 4 bases and J dropped 3 bases, with 9 bases sitting between them. Germline CDR1 is SGHRS and CDR2 is YFSETQ. The CDR3 is 13 amino acids. In DNA form, the CDR3 reads TGCGCCAGCAGCCAACAGGTTACAGATACGCAGTATTTT. This codes for CASSQQVTDTQYF. Combining the CDR3 with reference TRBV5-1 and TRBJ2-3 gives the whole variable domain KAGVTQTPRYLIKTRGQQVTLSCSPISGHRSVSWYQQTPGQGLQFLFEYFSETQRNKGNFPGRFSGRQFSNSRSEMNVSTLELGDSALYLCASSQQVTDTQYFGPGTRLTVL.

At least ten counts were recorded for this clonotype. The chain uses TRBV10-1 and TRBJ2-5; D call uncertain. The germline V and J ends were trimmed by 0 bases and 5 bases, with 19 bases remaining between them. CDR1 WNHNN and CDR2 SYGVQD come from the germline V gene (reference sequence). The CDR3 is 17 amino acids. CDR3: CASSESRTVRGVETQYF. CDR3 in DNA: TGCGCCAGCAGTGAGTCGCGGACGGTCCGCGGTGTTGAGACCCAGTACTTC.

This clonotype was recorded many times. The chain employs TRBV15 and TRBJ2-1; 8 nucleotides match TRBD2. Germline V lookup: CDR1 LNHNV, CDR2 YYDKDF (reference sequence). The J segment lost 7 bases and the V segment lost 0 bases, leaving 8 bases of the junction unmatched. The length of the CDR3 is 16 residues. The chain's CDR3 is CATSRDLAPGGNEQFF. The CDR3 DNA reads TGTGCCACCAGCAGAGATTTGGCCCCGGGAGGGAATGAGCAGTTCTTC.

The chain links TRBV5-8 to TRBJ2-5; TRBD1 aligns across 8 bases. Germline V gives CDR1 SGHTS, CDR2 YDEGEE. Trimming removed 1 base from V and 1 base from J; junction bases left unmatched: 6. There are 16 residues in the CDR3. The CDR3 DNA follows: TGTGCCAGCAGCTTGTACAGGGGGTATTCCCAAGAGACCCAGTACTTC. It yields the protein CASSLYRGYSQETQYF.

The table lists this clonotype with many counts. The rearrangement links TRBV2 to TRBJ2-1, with TRBD2 matching 7 bases. The junction had 5 bases not matched to a gene; V was cut back by 6 bases and J by 0 bases. Per germline, CDR1 SNHLY and CDR2 FYNNEI. CDR3 length equals 15 residues. CDR3 in amino acids: CASRYREVSYNEQFF. The CDR3 DNA reads TGTGCCAGCAGGTATCGGGAGGTCTCCTACAATGAGCAGTTCTTC. Together with reference TRBV2 and TRBJ2-1, the CDR3 gives the full variable domain: EPEVTQTPSHQVTQMGQEVILRCVPISNHLYFYWYRQILGQKVEFLVSFYNNEISEKSEIFDDQFSVERPDGSNFTLKIRSTKLEDSAMYFCASRYREVSYNEQFFGPGTRLTVL.

This clonotype was seen more than once but under ten times. The rearrangement links TRBV19 to TRBJ2-7, with D unclear. The CDR3 has 12 amino acids. V lost 6 bases and J 2 bases, leaving 8 bases between the germline ends. The germline V gene encodes CDR1 LNHDA and CDR2 SQIVND (reference sequence). CDR3 nucleotides: TGTGCCAGTAGCGAGCAGACCTACGAGCAGTACTTC. Protein product: CASSEQTYEQYF.

V usage is TRBV20-1 and J usage is TRBJ2-5; D is unclear. Deletions cut 5 bases from V and 1 base from J, with 17 bases between. The CDR3 has 15 amino acids. Germline CDR1 reads DFQATT; CDR2 reads SNEGSKA (reference sequence). The CDR3 coding sequence is TGCAGTGCTCATGGGGTCGGGCACTTCCAAGAGACCCAGTACTTC. Translating gives CSAHGVGHFQETQYF.

This clonotype appeared many times. V and J are TRBV5-1 and TRBJ2-1, with D tentatively TRBD2 (5 bases). Germline V gives CDR1 SGHRS, CDR2 YFSETQ. V lost 0 bases, J lost 2 bases, and 9 bases lay in between. There are 15 residues in the CDR3. The CDR3 spells CASSLAGSPYNEQFF. The CDR3 DNA follows: TGCGCCAGCAGCTTGGCGGGGTCTCCCTACAATGAGCAGTTCTTC.

V is TRBV10-3 and J is TRBJ2-3, with 14 bases matching TRBD2. The CDR3 is 18 residues long. Germline V CDR1 and CDR2: ENHRY, SYGVKD. Trimming removed 9 bases from V and 5 bases from J; junction bases left unmatched: 16. CDR3 DNA: TGTGCCATTCGAACGGATGGGACTAGCGGGGGCCGGAAAGATACGCAGTATTTT. Translating gives CAIRTDGTSGGRKDTQYF.

This clonotype was observed at least ten times. The V call is TRBV27, the J call TRBJ2-3, with a weak D call TRBD2 (5 bases). V gave up 5 bases and J gave up 1 base, with 19 bases separating them. The CDR3 loop spans 17 amino acids. CDR1 and CDR2 (germline): MNHEY, SMNVEV (reference sequence). The CDR3 DNA follows: TGTGCCAGCAGTACCATTTTCGGGAAAACAGGCACAGATACGCAGTATTTT. Amino acids: CASSTIFGKTGTDTQYF.

This clonotype appeared a few times. The V and J genes are TRBV20-1 and TRBJ2-7, with D perhaps TRBD2 (5 bases). Germline V gives CDR1 DFQATT, CDR2 SNEGSKA (reference sequence). Trimming took 6 bases from V and 1 from J, leaving 7 bases between them. This CDR3 has 11 residues. This chain's CDR3 is CSASGSYEQYF. The CDR3 DNA is TGCAGTGCCAGCGGATCCTACGAGCAGTACTTC.

There are many counts of this clonotype. The rearrangement links TRBV12-3 or TRBV12-4 to TRBJ2-7; 10 nucleotides line up with TRBD1. The CDR3 covers 15 residues. J was trimmed by 3 bases and V by 6 bases; bases with no gene match: 8. CDR3 DNA: TGTGCCAGCAGGGCCGCCTGGGACAGGGGCTACGAGCAGTACTTC. Translating gives CASRAAWDRGYEQYF.